These T cell receptor beta chains were read from a single sample in a study of Graves' ophthalmopathy and Graves' hyperthyroidism. MiXCR, applied by TCRdb to the multiplex PCR reads, yields one record per CDR3 protein. Counted here are roughly 220,000 distinct CDR3 sequences, around 42% occurring once; the ten biggest clones make up more than 45%. What was sequenced was peripheral blood. The receptor source for this set is an adult man with Graves' ophthalmopathy. Both conserved end residues are trimmed from each CDR3. Each record gives: V gene, J gene, CDR3 protein.

>TRBV7-9|TRBJ2-2
ASSSDRTNTGELF
>TRBV11-3|TRBJ1-1
ASSPEGEERVNTEAF
>TRBV9|TRBJ2-2
ASSTGHDTGELF
>TRBV19|TRBJ1-1
ASSPHGDLNTEAF
>TRBV4-1|TRBJ2-7
ASSQDRGHEQY
>TRBV15|TRBJ2-7
ATSRRQDYEQY
>TRBV10-3|TRBJ1-2
ASSLYTSGGYT
>TRBV9|TRBJ1-1
ASSGGVWAEAF
>TRBV7-9|TRBJ1-5
ASSLGGAGGQPQH
>TRBV25-1|TRBJ2-7
ASSESALYEQY
>TRBV7-9|TRBJ1-6
ASSLEGDSPLH
>TRBV5-1|TRBJ2-2
ASSLQAGMTGELF
>TRBV7-3|TRBJ2-6
ASSFISGANVLT
>TRBV7-3|TRBJ1-5
ASSLTGGPQH
>TRBV15|TRBJ1-2
ATSRSAGGSGNT
>TRBV7-9|TRBJ1-1
ASSYGQGLVTEAF
>TRBV7-8|TRBJ2-5
ASSRPRSQGGETQY
>TRBV5-8|TRBJ1-4
ASSPWGGVKEKLF